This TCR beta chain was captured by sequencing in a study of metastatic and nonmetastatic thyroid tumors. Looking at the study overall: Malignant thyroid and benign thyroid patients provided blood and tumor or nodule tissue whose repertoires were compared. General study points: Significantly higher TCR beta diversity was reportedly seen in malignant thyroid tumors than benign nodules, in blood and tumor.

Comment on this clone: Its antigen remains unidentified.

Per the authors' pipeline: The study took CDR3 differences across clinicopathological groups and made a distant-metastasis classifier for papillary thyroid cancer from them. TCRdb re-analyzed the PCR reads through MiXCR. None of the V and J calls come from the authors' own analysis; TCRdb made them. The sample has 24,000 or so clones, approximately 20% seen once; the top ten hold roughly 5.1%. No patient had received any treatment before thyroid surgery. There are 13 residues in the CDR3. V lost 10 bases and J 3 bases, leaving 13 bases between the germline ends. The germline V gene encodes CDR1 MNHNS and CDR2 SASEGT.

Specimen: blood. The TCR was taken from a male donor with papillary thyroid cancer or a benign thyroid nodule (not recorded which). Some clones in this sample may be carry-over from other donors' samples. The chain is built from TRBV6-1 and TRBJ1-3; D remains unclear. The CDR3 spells CATLVQGGNTIYF. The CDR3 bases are TGTGCCACCCTCGTGCAAGGTGGAAACACCATATATTTT.